This is a list of T cell receptor beta chains from one sample in a study of cytomegalovirus exposure and HLA in healthy donors. Method: immunoSEQ multiplex PCR; TCRdb's copy keeps in-frame clones and lacks some. The sample has about 160,000 clones, and its top ten clones hold about 1.2%. The sequencing input was PBMCs. All receptors derive from a woman aged 55 to 70 in good health and CMV-seronegative. The CDR3 runs from the conserved cysteine through the conserved F or W. Each record gives: CDR3 length, J gene, V gene, CDR3 protein.

CDR3 length: 14
J gene: TRBJ1-6
V gene: TRBV7-3
CDR3 protein: CASSLAGSNSPLHF

CDR3 length: 16
J gene: TRBJ2-7
V gene: TRBV4-2
CDR3 protein: CASSPGREDRVHEQYF

CDR3 length: 17
J gene: TRBJ2-5
V gene: TRBV27
CDR3 protein: CASSLLAGETLQETQYF

CDR3 length: 16
J gene: TRBJ1-4
V gene: TRBV11-2
CDR3 protein: CASSWGLLAHNEKLFF

CDR3 length: 13
J gene: TRBJ1-1
V gene: TRBV9
CDR3 protein: CASSFRDRGAAFF

CDR3 length: 15
J gene: TRBJ1-1
V gene: TRBV25-1
CDR3 protein: CASSELGVGNTEAFF

CDR3 length: 13
J gene: TRBJ2-1
V gene: TRBV2
CDR3 protein: CASSSGAYNEQFF

CDR3 length: 15
J gene: TRBJ1-1
V gene: TRBV7-9
CDR3 protein: CASTRAQGSGTEAFF

CDR3 length: 16
J gene: TRBJ2-5
V gene: TRBV5-4
CDR3 protein: CASSLGSGGAEKTQYF

CDR3 length: 14
J gene: TRBJ1-5
V gene: TRBV16
CDR3 protein: CASSHQNSNQPQHF

CDR3 length: 14
J gene: TRBJ1-4
V gene: TRBV18
CDR3 protein: CASSPGQPNEKLFF

CDR3 length: 13
J gene: TRBJ1-5
V gene: TRBV6-5
CDR3 protein: CASRQGAKQPQHF

CDR3 length: 13
J gene: TRBJ1-1
V gene: TRBV5-1
CDR3 protein: CASSLGENTEAFF

CDR3 length: 16
J gene: NA
V gene: TRBV7-8
CDR3 protein: CASSLGGAQGGYEQYF

CDR3 length: 16
J gene: TRBJ2-7
V gene: TRBV2
CDR3 protein: CASSPHPGQGRYEQYF

CDR3 length: 14
J gene: TRBJ2-2
V gene: TRBV9
CDR3 protein: CASSPRQGTGELFF

CDR3 length: 15
J gene: TRBJ2-7
V gene: TRBV5-6
CDR3 protein: CASSLRYSKTYEQYF